Listed here are 10 T cell receptor beta chains from one sample, sequenced in a study of control samples from healthy donors and cancer patients. Using immunoSEQ multiplex PCR, the repertoire was profiled, and TCRdb retains in-frame clones only, with some absent. The sample lists 100,000 to 150,000 clones; 92% were seen once. Material for sequencing was blood. Source of these receptors: a woman aged 45-60 years in good health.

CDR3 DNA sequence: TGCGCCACCGCCCCCGTGACTGGGGCCAACGTCCTGACTTTC. Its translation is CATAPVTGANVLTF. The V and J genes are TRBV5-1 and TRBJ2-6; D call uncertain. This CDR3 has 14 amino acids. In germline, CDR1 is SGHRS, CDR2 YFSETQ. The V end lost 9 bases, the J end lost 2 bases, and 12 bases lay between the germline ends.

This clone occurred a few times. The chain links TRBV7-9 to TRBJ1-2; D perhaps matches TRBD1 (5 bases). With 6 bases removed from V and 3 bases from J, the gap between germline ends came to 14 bases. Germline values: CDR1 SEHNR, CDR2 FQNEAQ (reference sequence). The CDR3 extends over 14 amino acids. The CDR3 sequence: CASRSEGRDYGYTF. The CDR3 nucleotides are TGTGCCAGCAGGTCGGAGGGGAGGGACTATGGCTACACCTTC.

V usage is TRBV16 and J usage is TRBJ1-4, with D tentatively TRBD1 (6 bases). V was trimmed by 0 bases and J by 5 bases, leaving 19 bases between them. CDR3 length equals 18 residues. Germline CDR1 is KGHSY and CDR2 is FQNENV. In nucleotides, the CDR3 is TGTGCCAGCAGCCAATCATTGCCCCGGACAGCGGGCAATGAAAAACTGTTTTTT. Its translation: CASSQSLPRTAGNEKLFF.

The V gene is TRBV5-1, the J gene TRBJ1-4; perhaps TRBD1 as D (5 bases). V dropped 0 bases and J dropped 6 bases, with 18 bases sitting between them. The CDR3 has 17 amino acids. Looked up from germline, CDR1 is SGHRS and CDR2 is YFSETQ. The CDR3 DNA follows: TGCGCCAGCAGCTTGGCAAGGGGCTCGAGTAGTTATGAAAAACTGTTTTTT. Its translation is CASSLARGSSSYEKLFF.

This chain connects TRBV28 to TRBJ1-1, with 8 bases identical to TRBD1. After removal of 10 bases from V and 5 bases from J, the junction contained 12 bases not matched to a gene. From germline, CDR1 is MDHEN and CDR2 SYDVKM. The CDR3 totals 14 residues. The CDR3 sequence is CAIFPGGPGTEAFF. The CDR3 bases are TGTGCCATATTCCCAGGGGGCCCCGGGACTGAAGCTTTCTTT.

The chain has TRBV28 and TRBJ2-5, with 9 bases that match TRBD1. CDR3 length equals 15 residues. The V segment lost 6 bases and the J segment 5 bases; nucleotides outside the gene matches: 10. Germline CDR1 and CDR2: MDHEN and SYDVKM. CDR3 residues: CASSGTGSWRETQYF. The CDR3 DNA sequence: TGTGCCAGCAGCGGGACAGGGAGCTGGAGGGAGACCCAGTACTTC.

This chain joins TRBV13 and TRBJ2-7, with 10 bases fitting TRBD1. This CDR3 has 14 amino acids. Germline CDR1 and CDR2: PRHDT and FYEKMQ (reference sequence). Trimming took 6 bases from V and 4 from J; bases not matched to a gene: 6. The CDR3 DNA reads as TGTGCCAGCAGGCGGGGACAGGGGTGGTACGAGCAGTACTTC. Translating gives CASRRGQGWYEQYF.

This chain links TRBV3-1 (or the pseudogene TRBV3-2) with TRBJ1-3, with TRBD1 as a possible D gene (5 bases). Germline CDR1 LGHDT, CDR2 YNNKEL (reference sequence). The CDR3 is 15 amino acids. V lost 0 bases and J 4 bases, leaving 10 bases between the germline ends. This chain's CDR3 is CASSQESWGGNTIYF. CDR3 nucleotide sequence: TGTGCCAGCAGCCAAGAAAGTTGGGGGGGAAACACCATATATTTT.

The chain employs TRBV30 and TRBJ1-1, with D possibly TRBD1 on 5 matching bases. Trimming left V 4 bases short and J 4 bases short, with 13 bases between. Germline V gene data show CDR1 as GTSNPN and CDR2 as SVGIG (reference sequence). This CDR3 region has 13 residues. In nucleotides, the CDR3 is TGTGCCTGGACCTGGGGGGGGAGCACTGAAGCTTTCTTT. This codes for CAWTWGGSTEAFF.

The chain links TRBV6-5 to TRBJ2-7; D is undetermined. This CDR3 spans 13 amino acids. Per the germline V gene, CDR1 is MNHEY and CDR2 is SVGAGI. V was pared by 4 bases and J by 1 base, with 8 bases between. In nucleotides, the CDR3 is TGTGCCAGCAGTTCGACACCTTCCTACGAGCAGTACTTC. Translated: CASSSTPSYEQYF.